This T cell receptor beta chain emerged from a study of cytomegalovirus exposure and HLA in healthy donors. In the study overall: Genotyping of more than 300 donors showed that 65% to 90% belonged to the Caucasian-associated ancestry cluster. Study results and caveats: The number of N-insertions in an Asian-associated ancestry cluster was reportedly below the roughly 700-donor mean in a later analysis. Some segments of the V type, notably TRBV6-2 and TRBV6-3, were excluded as indistinguishable. TCR beta V- and J-gene trimming was later associated with a missense DCLRE1C variant.

This CDR3 region has 15 residues. Germline V CDR1 and CDR2: MNHNS, SASEGT. J gave up 7 bases and V 5 bases, and 10 bases lay outside the gene matches. Primers included in the PCR were 60 Vbeta and 13 Jbeta primers. Assay: immunoSEQ multiplex PCR; the TCRdb copy retains only in-frame clones and omits some. Among 140,000 or so clones listed, 70% to 75% were seen once. For this clone: What it binds is not known.

This sequence joins TRBV6-1 and TRBJ1-4; 7 nucleotides agree with TRBD1. Sequences were obtained from PBMCs. The receptor was isolated from a woman aged 25 to 45 in good health and CMV-seronegative. The CDR3 sequence is CASSPDPGQIEKLFF. The CDR3 region has the DNA TGTGCCAGCAGTCCCGATCCGGGACAGATTGAAAAACTGTTTTTT.